Listed here is a single T cell receptor (beta chain). PCR was performed using 60 Vbeta and 13 Jbeta primers. Profiling relied on immunoSEQ multiplex PCR, and the TCRdb table lists in-frame clones only, not all of them. The sample includes over 80,000 clones, around 75% of them seen just once. The data derive from a study of cytomegalovirus exposure and HLA in healthy donors. The CDR3 loop spans 11 amino acids. The ends were cut back, 4 bases at V and 7 bases at J, with 3 bases in the middle. Germline V gives CDR1 SGHRS, CDR2 YFSETQ. This TCR was recovered from a middle-aged man in good health and CMV-seronegative. This chain joins TRBV5-1 and TRBJ1-6; D is ambiguous. The sample consisted of PBMCs. The CDR3 sequence: CASSENSPLHF. The CDR3 DNA follows: TGCGCCAGCAGCGAGAATTCACCCCTCCACTTT.